Each of the 21 T cell receptor beta chains below was sequenced from the same sample in a study of identical twins (TCRdb year 2016). Library generation was performed with 5' RACE. TCRdb names Illumina HiSeq 2000 as the instrument used. In-frame beta chains were kept once TCRdb had trimmed the public reads at Q25 with fastp and called clones with MiXCR. Every entry covers one CDR3 protein and lists the most common genes and DNA from its rows. This sample is represented by approximately 680,000 distinct CDR3 sequences; 7.1% of them were singletons. Jointly, the top ten make up 1.6% of the sample. These same records also appear under a second study, on yellow fever vaccine responses in identical twins.

The sequenced sample consisted of PBMCs. The source of these receptors is a woman between 18 and 29 years old in good health.

This clonotype occurred a few times. The J gene is TRBJ2-1, the V gene TRBV6-1; TRBD1 matches 10 bases. The junction had 6 bases not matched to a gene; V was cut back by 6 bases and J by 4 bases. The CDR3 totals 15 residues. Germline V CDR1 and CDR2: MNHNS, SASEGT. CDR3 DNA: TGTGCCAGCAGCAAGACAGGGGGCCATTACAATGAGCAGTTCTTC. It codes for CASSKTGGHYNEQFF.

The chain joins TRBV12-3 or TRBV12-4 to TRBJ2-5; D is possibly TRBD1 or TRBD2 (5 bases each). Trimming took off 7 bases at V and 5 bases at J, with 17 bases between the two ends. The CDR3 is 14 residues long. The CDR3 is CASIEHGTRETQYF. The CDR3 DNA follows: TGTGCCAGCATTGAGCACGGGACCAGGGAGACCCAGTACTTC.

This clonotype was picked up a small number of times. The chain combines TRBV11-2 with TRBJ1-1, with a tentative D call TRBD1 (6 bases). CDR3 length: 14 residues. The V and J ends lost 5 bases and 7 bases respectively, with 17 bases between them. CDR1 and CDR2 from the germline V gene are SGHAT and FQNNGV. Here the CDR3 DNA reads TGTGCCAGCAGCCCCTGGACAGACTCTAATGAAGCTTTCTTT. This encodes CASSPWTDSNEAFF.

This clonotype came up a few times. This sequence joins TRBV20-1 and TRBJ2-3, with 13 bases aligning to TRBD2. The trim removed 3 bases at V and 4 bases at J, leaving 7 bases unmatched. This CDR3 has 16 amino acids. Germline V gene sequence: CDR1 DFQATT, CDR2 SNEGSKA (reference sequence). The CDR3 reads CSARTLAGGDPDTQYF. CDR3 DNA sequence: TGCAGTGCTAGGACACTAGCGGGAGGGGATCCAGATACGCAGTATTTT.

This clonotype showed up many times. This chain connects TRBV29-1 to TRBJ2-1, with D tentatively TRBD2 (5 bases). V was shortened by 4 bases and J by 3 bases, with 10 bases between the two germline ends. CDR3 size: 13 residues. Germline V lookup: CDR1 SQVTM, CDR2 ANQGSEA. CDR3 loop: CSVVTGSYNEQFF. CDR3 in DNA: TGCAGCGTTGTGACGGGAAGCTACAATGAGCAGTTCTTC.

The sample holds many counts of this clonotype. This chain joins TRBV24-1 and TRBJ2-3; D is undetermined. The CDR3 runs to 13 residues. Per the germline V gene, CDR1 is KGHDR and CDR2 is SFDVKD. The germline V and J ends were trimmed by 5 bases and 5 bases, with 10 bases remaining between them. The CDR3 loop reads CATSVLGGDTQYF. In nucleotides, the CDR3 is TGTGCCACCAGTGTCCTGGGCGGAGATACGCAGTATTTT.

This clonotype was counted many times. The chain carries TRBV7-9 and TRBJ2-2, with TRBD1 matching over 8 bases. V trimming: 2 bases; J trimming: 4 bases; junction bases outside the gene matches: 6. The germline CDR1 and CDR2 sequences are SEHNR and FQNEAQ (reference sequence). The CDR3 has 16 amino acids. CDR3 DNA sequence: TGTGCCAGCAGCTTAACGGACAGGGAAAGCACCGGGGAGCTGTTTTTT. Encoded protein: CASSLTDRESTGELFF.

V usage is TRBV12-3 or TRBV12-4 and J usage is TRBJ1-5; 9 bases line up with TRBD1. The CDR3 length is 16 residues. V trimming: 1 base; J trimming: 6 bases; junction bases outside the gene matches: 7. The CDR3 sequence is CASSLVGQGYVQPQHF. CDR3 in DNA: TGTGCCAGCAGTTTAGTAGGACAGGGGTATGTTCAGCCCCAGCATTTT.

This clonotype has a handful of counts. This sequence joins TRBV6-1 and TRBJ1-2; D might be TRBD1 (6 bases). In germline, CDR1 is MNHNS, CDR2 SASEGT. Trimming removed 8 bases at V and 1 base at J, with 14 bases between. The CDR3 is made up of 14 amino acids. The CDR3 DNA follows: TGTGCCAGCGACTTTGGGACAAATAACTATGGCTACACCTTC. Encoded protein: CASDFGTNNYGYTF.

The sample holds a few counts of this clonotype. The CDR3 loop is CASGPQPQHF. CDR3 nucleotide sequence: TGTGCCAGCGGTCCTCAGCCCCAGCATTTT. The V gene is TRBV5-5, the J gene TRBJ1-5; D is unclear. V shed 7 bases and J shed 6 bases, with 5 bases lying between them. This CDR3 comprises 10 residues. Germline V CDR1 and CDR2: SGHKS, YYEKEE (reference sequence).

The chain is built from TRBV19 and TRBJ1-5, with a tentative D call TRBD1 (6 bases). The CDR3 covers 12 residues. V lost 10 bases and J 8 bases, leaving 15 bases between the germline ends. From germline, CDR1 is LNHDA and CDR2 SQIVND (reference sequence). The CDR3 nucleotides are TGTGCCACCAAAGAGGGGGGAGAGCCCCAGCATTTT. This sequence encodes CATKEGGEPQHF.

This chain links TRBV29-1 with TRBJ1-1, with D maybe TRBD1 (5 bases). The CDR3 spans 13 residues. Trimming shortened V by 7 bases and J by 1 base, and 13 bases separated the two germline ends. The germline gives CDR1 SQVTM, CDR2 ANQGSEA. The DNA for the CDR3 is TGCAGCGCAAGGGAAGGGGCGAACACTGAAGCTTTCTTT. Translation: CSAREGANTEAFF.

The V call is TRBV19, the J call TRBJ2-1; possibly TRBD2 for D (6 bases). Germline CDR1 is LNHDA and CDR2 is SQIVND (reference sequence). V was clipped by 5 bases and J by 2 bases, with 13 bases between them. The CDR3 contains 15 residues. In DNA form, the CDR3 reads TGTGCCAGTAGTCCTCTAGCGCCAACCTACAATGAGCAGTTCTTC. Translation: CASSPLAPTYNEQFF.

This clonotype was counted ten times or more. The chain couples TRBV20-1 to TRBJ2-5; TRBD2 is a possible D gene (6 bases). Trimming shortened V by 7 bases and J by 2 bases, and 11 bases separated the two germline ends. In germline, CDR1 is DFQATT, CDR2 SNEGSKA (reference sequence). The CDR3 runs 12 residues. The CDR3 sequence is CSVQRAQETQYF. Here the CDR3 DNA reads TGCAGTGTCCAGCGGGCTCAAGAGACCCAGTACTTC.

The chain carries TRBV20-1 and TRBJ2-4, with TRBD1 matching over 9 bases. The CDR3 has 18 amino acids. The germline V gene has CDR1 DFQATT and CDR2 SNEGSKA (reference sequence). V lost 3 bases to trimming and J lost 1 base; unmatched junction nucleotides: 13. The CDR3 DNA is TGCAGTGCTAGCTTCCGGGACAGGGAGGTACACGCCAAAAACATTCAGTACTTC. It yields the protein CSASFRDREVHAKNIQYF.

J is TRBJ1-1 and V is TRBV28, with 8 bases matching TRBD1. Germline V gene data show CDR1 as MDHEN and CDR2 as SYDVKM. CDR3 length equals 14 residues. V lost 6 bases and J lost 4; bases outside the gene matches: 7. In DNA, the CDR3 is TGTGCCAGCAGGGACAGGGAGTTTGGCACTGAAGCTTTCTTT. This gives the protein CASRDREFGTEAFF.

The gene calls are TRBV20-1 and TRBJ2-7; 10 bases agree with TRBD1. Trimming cost V 0 bases and J 4 bases; bases outside gene matches: 9. This CDR3 is 16 amino acids long. CDR1 DFQATT and CDR2 SNEGSKA come from the germline V gene (reference sequence). The CDR3 protein is CSARDRGDRGPYEQYF. The CDR3 nucleotides read TGCAGTGCTAGAGATCGGGGCGACAGGGGGCCTTACGAGCAGTACTTC.

In its sample, this clonotype was seen many times. This chain uses TRBV7-2 with TRBJ2-1, with D perhaps matching TRBD1 or TRBD2 (5 bases each). The germline V and J ends were trimmed by 5 bases and 10 bases, with 9 bases remaining between them. The CDR3 contains 11 residues. Per the germline V gene, CDR1 is SGHTA and CDR2 is FQGNSA. CDR3 nucleotide sequence: TGTGCCAGCAGCCCAGGGAGAGAGCAGTTCTTC. It codes for CASSPGREQFF.

In its sample, this clonotype was seen many times. The chain couples TRBV3-1 to TRBJ1-2; unclear D gene. Germline loops: CDR1 LGHDT, CDR2 YNNKEL (reference sequence). Trimming cost V 3 bases and J 1 base, with 9 bases left between them. The CDR3 is 14 amino acids. The CDR3 loop reads CASSQASGNYGYTF. As DNA, the CDR3 is TGTGCCAGCAGCCAGGCCAGCGGTAACTATGGCTACACCTTC.

This clonotype was seen only a few times. The V gene is TRBV20-1, the J gene TRBJ2-7, with D possibly TRBD2 on 5 matching bases. Germline V CDR1 and CDR2: DFQATT, SNEGSKA (reference sequence). V dropped 3 bases and J dropped 0 bases, with 6 bases sitting between them. This CDR3 comprises 12 residues. The CDR3 region has the DNA TGCAGTGCTAGCGGGAACTCCTACGAGCAGTACTTC. It codes for CSASGNSYEQYF.

This clonotype was seen many times. The chain combines TRBV9 with TRBJ2-1, with 7 bases lining up with TRBD2. CDR3 size: 15 residues. The germline CDR1 and CDR2 sequences are SGDLS and YYNGEE. The V gene end was trimmed by 0 bases and the J gene end by 2 bases; junction bases not matched to a gene: 2. The CDR3 region is CASSVAGGTYNEQFF. The CDR3 region has the DNA TGTGCCAGCAGCGTAGCGGGGGGTACCTACAATGAGCAGTTCTTC.